This T cell receptor (beta chain) was retrieved from a study of blood T cell repertoires in COVID-19 (dated by TCRdb to 2018 to 2020). As for the study more broadly: Samples covering the acute and convalescent phases of COVID-19 were provided by collaborators in the United States, Italy and Spain. The material from the prospective study consisted of cDNA or gDNA derived from T cells, B-cell-depleted T cells, or PBMCs. Subjects who had been exposed to COVID-19, were actively infected with it, or had recovered from it provided the deeply sampled blood TCRbeta repertoires that made up the dataset. A freely available public database, intended as a resource for researchers studying the immune response to SARS-CoV-2, is where the repertoires were released. Samples were obtained from the ongoing ImmuneRACE study (first 160 participants) and from 1,000 to 1,500 subjects provided by 6 global collaborators. The sample metadata nearly always contained a de-identified subject ID, COVID-19 status, age in years and sex. HLA class I and class II types, where available, came from metadata supplied by the sample provider rather than from assay-based typing.

Per the germline V gene (reference sequence), MNHEY is the CDR1 and SMNVEV is the CDR2. Clipping removes 2 bases from V and 3 bases from J, with 6 as the unmatched junction base count. From its cysteine to its phenylalanine, the CDR3 spans 18 amino acids. Only the CDR3 DNA is retained, 54 bases long and in frame from the first base. The immunoSEQ Assay, a bias-controlled multiplex PCR, was used to amplify TCRbeta CDR3 regions from genomic DNA. In the source study's methods: The number of nucleated cells in each sample was estimated by amplification of reference gene primers within the assay. To quantify the absolute abundance of each unique TCRbeta CDR3 rearrangement, sequence reads were collapsed and filtered. Productive Simpson clonality was computed per sample as the square root of Simpson's diversity index over productive rearrangements. TCRdb's version of the immuneACCESS table is confined to in-frame rearrangements and falls short of the full clone set. An unresolved V gene accounts for under half of the shortfall where checked; the remainder is of unknown origin. V and J calls plus clone size are reproduced from that table; the DNA served to infer D and trimming. For this sample there are about 200,000 clones; over 75% appear just once. The ten largest clonotypes hold over 2.5% of the sample.

About this clone: This receptor's antigen is unknown. No quality values exist for individual bases; no much larger clone is one base distant.

Each collaborating institution followed its own protocols to collect whole blood in K2EDTA tubes. For TCRbeta analysis, collaborators shipped samples as frozen whole blood, isolated PBMCs, or DNA extracted from either of those sample types. What the research found in general, with its limitations: The quantity of clinical and demographic metadata differed by source and by participant and was supplied without curation.

Sequencing used peripheral blood. The chain was built from TRBV27 and TRBJ2-6, with 11 junctional bases fitting TRBD1. The sequence was collected from a man aged 60 to 75 with acute or convalescent COVID-19. The DNA reads as follows: TGTGCCAGCAGTTTAAAAGGACAGGGGGCTAGTGGGGCCAACGTCCTGACTTTC. Its protein product is CASSLKGQGASGANVLTF. With all but the CDR3 taken from the reference TRBV27 and TRBJ2-6 genes, the full variable domain is: EAQVTQNPRYLITVTGKKLTVTCSQNMNHEYMSWYRQDPGLGLRQIYYSMNVEVTDKGDVPEGYKVSRKEKRNFPLILESPSPNQTSLYFCASSLKGQGASGANVLTFGAGSRLTVL.